This T cell receptor beta chain was observed in a study of shared clonotypes between healthy human individuals. Clones were read by immunoSEQ multiplex PCR, and TCRdb kept only the in-frame ones, dropping some. The sample shows approximately 1.4 million clones, nearly 99% of them seen only once. The V segment lost 3 bases and the J segment 7 bases; nucleotides outside the gene matches: 16. Looked up from germline, CDR1 is SGHRS and CDR2 is YFSETQ. The CDR3 consists of 16 residues. This clone appeared once. Its antigen remains unknown. Study-wide results and limits: Estimated clonotype richness was generally higher in naive than memory subsets. Only blood samples were collected, and tissue repertoires likely differ. The small donor group covered limited genetic and exposure diversity. Clonotypes not shared had lower generation probabilities than those common to all four donors.

The chain joins TRBV5-1 to TRBJ2-7; 7 bases map to TRBD2. This sequence originates from a man aged 25 to 40 in good health. The source material was naive CD4+ T cells sorted from blood. The sample's subset: CD45RA+ positively selected. As DNA, the CDR3 is TGCGCCAGCAGCTCGGGACTATATCCCAACTTAGGAGAGCAGTACTTC. This sequence encodes CASSSGLYPNLGEQYF.